This TCR beta chain was sequenced for a study of shared clonotypes between healthy human individuals. On this clone: The same CDR3 is also encoded by other DNA sequences in this sample.

Clones were read by immunoSEQ multiplex PCR, and TCRdb kept only the in-frame ones, dropping some. This table holds around 700,000 clones, around 72% found once. V lost 4 bases, J lost 5 bases, and 6 bases stayed unmatched. Germline CDR1 SGHRS, CDR2 YFSETQ. This CDR3 comprises 14 residues. The chain combines TRBV5-1 with TRBJ1-1, with 9 bases matching TRBD1. Source material: memory CD4+ T cells sorted from blood. The subset: CD45RA-negative fraction. The TCR comes from a woman in her 30s in good health. The chain's CDR3 is CASSPRTGETEAFF. In DNA form, the CDR3 reads TGCGCCAGCAGCCCTCGGACAGGGGAGACTGAAGCTTTCTTT.